One sample yielded the 31 T cell receptor beta chains listed below, sequenced in a study of somatic mutations in cytotoxic T cells in rheumatoid arthritis. Profiled with immunoSEQ multiplex PCR; TCRdb holds only in-frame clones, not every one. The sample lists 9,000 to 9,500 clones; nearly 80% were seen once. The source material was CD8+ T cells sorted from blood. The receptors were gathered from an adult with rheumatoid arthritis.

The J gene is TRBJ1-5, the V gene TRBV7-6; D ambiguous. Trimming stripped 4 bases from V and 7 bases from J, with 11 bases between. CDR1 and CDR2 from the germline V gene are SGHVS and FNYEAQ. The CDR3 spans 13 residues. The CDR3 DNA reads TGTGCCAGCAGCTCTTCGGCGTGGCAGCCCCAGCATTTT. As protein: CASSSSAWQPQHF.

This clone was observed a few times. J is TRBJ1-2 and V is TRBV23-1; D gene ambiguous. TRBV23-1 is assigned to the ORF class and has an uncertain function. This CDR3 is 15 amino acids long. V was pared by 0 bases and J by 4 bases, with 12 bases between. CDR3 amino acids: CASSQSWHFLYGYTF. CDR3 bases: TGCGCCAGCAGTCAATCGTGGCACTTTCTCTATGGCTACACCTTC.

The chain employs TRBV15 and TRBJ1-4; D possibly corresponds to TRBD1 (5 bases). This CDR3 contains 16 residues. The V gene's germline CDR1 is LNHNV and CDR2 YYDKDF (reference sequence). With 0 bases removed from V and 8 bases from J, the gap between germline ends came to 16 bases. The CDR3 region is CATSRDLEGTREKLFF. The CDR3 bases are TGTGCCACCAGCAGAGATTTAGAGGGGACTCGAGAAAAACTGTTTTTT.

The rearrangement joins TRBV11-2 to TRBJ2-7, with D possibly TRBD2 on 6 matching bases. CDR3 length equals 17 residues. V lost 0 bases to trimming and J lost 3 bases, with 18 bases between them. CDR1 SGHAT and CDR2 FQNNGV come from the germline V gene. The chain's CDR3 is CASSLDVGKRVDYEQYF. CDR3 sequence (DNA): TGTGCCAGCAGCTTAGACGTTGGTAAGCGGGTGGACTACGAGCAGTACTTC.

This clone was picked up one time. The chain couples TRBV11-3 to TRBJ2-1; D not resolved. V was pared by 5 bases and J by 0 bases, with 8 bases between. Germline V lookup: CDR1 SGHNT, CDR2 YENEEA. The CDR3 runs 14 residues. In DNA form, the CDR3 reads TGTGCCAGCAGCCCCGACGGCTCCTACAATGAGCAGTTCTTC. Protein product: CASSPDGSYNEQFF. The full variable domain, rest sourced from reference TRBV11-3 and TRBJ2-1, is EAGVVQSPRYKIIEKKQPVAFWCNPISGHNTLYWYLQNLGQGPELLIRYENEEAVDDSQLPKDRFSAERLKGVDSTLKIQPAELGDSAVYLCASSPDGSYNEQFFGPGTRLTVL.

V is TRBV19 and J is TRBJ2-7, with 12 positions matching TRBD2. The ends lost 2 bases at V and 5 bases at J; junction bases unmatched: 19. Germline CDR1 reads LNHDA; CDR2 reads SQIVND (reference sequence). This CDR3 spans 20 amino acids. The CDR3 DNA reads as TGTGCCAGTAGTATACCAGCTACTAGCGGGGGGCCGCCCTTTGAGGACGAGCAGTACTTC. As protein: CASSIPATSGGPPFEDEQYF.

V and J are TRBV4-1 and TRBJ2-1; 9 nucleotides line up with TRBD1. Germline V gives CDR1 MGHRA, CDR2 YSYEKL. V lost 4 bases, J lost 5 bases, and 6 bases stayed unmatched. CDR3 size: 15 residues. Here the CDR3 DNA reads TGCGCCAGCAGCCCGAACAGGGGGCTAAACAATGAGCAGTTCTTC. As protein: CASSPNRGLNNEQFF.

The gene calls are TRBV11-2 and TRBJ1-1; D is unresolved. There are 13 residues in the CDR3. V shed 1 base and J shed 1 base, with 4 bases lying between them. Germline CDR1 is SGHAT and CDR2 is FQNNGV. The CDR3 region has the DNA TGTGCCAGCAGCTTAGGCACGAACACTGAAGCTTTCTTT. Translated: CASSLGTNTEAFF.

This chain connects TRBV4-1 to TRBJ2-1; D is undetermined. The V gene lost 4 bases and the J gene lost 7 bases, with 14 bases spanning the gap. This CDR3 is 14 amino acids long. Germline CDR1 and CDR2: MGHRA and YSYEKL. CDR3 DNA sequence: TGCGCCAGCAGCCGAGTGACGTTCGGAAATGAGCAGTTCTTC. Its protein is CASSRVTFGNEQFF.

The V and J genes are TRBV19 and TRBJ2-7; tentatively, D is TRBD1 or TRBD2 (6 bases each). This CDR3 region has 14 residues. The ends were cut back, 3 bases at V and 3 bases at J, with 12 bases in the middle. The V gene's germline CDR1 is LNHDA and CDR2 SQIVND (reference sequence). Here the CDR3 DNA reads TGTGCCAGTAGTATTGGGGGGCTGAGCTACGAGCAGTACTTC. Translation gives CASSIGGLSYEQYF.

CDR3 sequence: CASSWDKTYEQYF. The CDR3 nucleotides are TGCGCCAGCAGCTGGGACAAAACCTACGAGCAGTACTTC. The V call is TRBV5-1, the J call TRBJ2-7, with D possibly TRBD1 on 6 matching bases. Trimming took 3 bases from V and 2 from J, leaving 9 bases between them. CDR3 length equals 13 residues. The germline V gene has CDR1 SGHRS and CDR2 YFSETQ.

The chain employs TRBV6-1 and TRBJ2-3; the match to TRBD1 covers 9 bases. V was pared by 2 bases and J by 3 bases, with 3 bases of the junction left unmatched. The CDR3 contains 15 residues. Looked up from germline, CDR1 is MNHNS and CDR2 is SASEGT. CDR3 bases: TGTGCCAGCAGTGAAAGGGGACAGGGAACAGATACGCAGTATTTT. It translates to CASSERGQGTDTQYF.

The sample holds a few counts of this clone. One end of the junction does not line up with germline, which may come from a read error. The chain is built from TRBV7-3 and TRBJ1-1, with TRBD1 identical over 7 bases. Germline V gene sequence: CDR1 SGHTA, CDR2 FQGTGA. The CDR3 consists of 15 residues. DNA for the CDR3: TGTGCCAGCAGCCTAACAGGGGTTTTTGACACTGAAGCTTTCTTT. This codes for CASSLTGVFDTEAFF.

Only one count was recorded for this clone. The chain uses TRBV28 and TRBJ2-3; weak D call: TRBD2 (5 bases). The CDR3 has 16 amino acids. Trimming removed 6 bases at V and 0 bases at J, with 16 bases between. Germline V gene sequence: CDR1 MDHEN, CDR2 SYDVKM. The CDR3 here is CASRRDLHLSTDTQYF. The CDR3 DNA follows: TGTGCCAGCAGACGGGATTTGCACCTTAGCACAGATACGCAGTATTTT.

This clone is a singleton in its sample. The CDR3 is CEGDRAINQPQHF. The CDR3 DNA follows: TGTGAAGGGGACAGGGCAATTAATCAGCCCCAGCATTTT. V gene TRBV10-3 combines with J gene TRBJ1-5; 9 bases map to TRBD1. There are 13 residues in the CDR3. Germline V CDR1 and CDR2: ENHRY, SYGVKD.

This chain connects TRBV4-1 to TRBJ2-7, with D perhaps being TRBD1 or TRBD2 (5 bases each). CDR3 length equals 13 residues. Between the trimmed V and J ends, which lost 1 base and 6 bases, there was a span of 10 bases. Germline V lookup: CDR1 MGHRA, CDR2 YSYEKL. CDR3 sequence reads: CASSQVGTPEQYF. CDR3 coding DNA: TGCGCCAGCAGCCAAGTAGGGACCCCCGAGCAGTACTTC.

This clone was seen a few times. The chain couples TRBV9 to TRBJ2-1; 7 positions agree with TRBD2. V was pared by 4 bases and J by 10 bases, with 5 bases of the junction left unmatched. Germline V gene sequence: CDR1 SGDLS, CDR2 YYNGEE. This CDR3 has 12 residues. The CDR3 sequence is CASSKTSREQFF. CDR3 DNA sequence: TGTGCCAGCAGCAAGACTAGCAGGGAGCAGTTCTTC.

This clone was recorded only once. V is TRBV5-6 and J is TRBJ2-5; 11 bases line up with TRBD2. The germline CDR1 and CDR2 sequences are SGHDT and YYEEEE. The V segment lost 0 bases and the J segment 2 bases; nucleotides outside the gene matches: 3. This CDR3 has 16 amino acids. The CDR3 here is CASSLDTSGRQETQYF. The CDR3 DNA reads as TGTGCCAGCAGCTTGGATACTAGCGGGAGACAAGAGACCCAGTACTTC.

This clone has only a few counts. The chain couples TRBV7-6 to TRBJ2-3; TRBD2 matches 13 bases. The junction had 4 bases not matched to a gene; V was cut back by 1 base and J by 0 bases. The CDR3 spans 18 residues. Germline CDR1 is SGHVS and CDR2 is FNYEAQ. In DNA form, the CDR3 reads TGTGCCAGCAGCTTAGGACTAGCGGGGGGCCAAAGCACAGATACGCAGTATTTT. Its protein product is CASSLGLAGGQSTDTQYF.

The CDR3 sequence: CASSLGGTSGTGELFF. CDR3 nucleotide sequence: TGTGCCAGCAGTTTGGGTGGGACTAGCGGCACCGGGGAGCTGTTTTTT. The chain recombines TRBV27 with TRBJ2-2, with 11 bases identical to TRBD2. Germline trimming cut 3 bases from V and 4 bases from J; bases unmatched to any gene: 4. The germline V gene encodes CDR1 MNHEY and CDR2 SMNVEV (reference sequence). The CDR3 totals 16 residues.

This chain uses TRBV5-1 with TRBJ2-4; D is ambiguous. Trimming took off 0 bases at V and 0 bases at J, with 7 bases between the two ends. The CDR3 loop spans 15 amino acids. Germline CDR1 and CDR2: SGHRS and YFSETQ. The CDR3 protein is CASSLEALAKNIQYF. The CDR3 coding sequence is TGCGCCAGCAGCTTGGAGGCCCTAGCCAAAAACATTCAGTACTTC.

Only a few counts were recorded for this clone. This chain uses TRBV6-4 with TRBJ1-6; 9 bases align to TRBD1. Germline V gives CDR1 MRHNA, CDR2 SNTAGT. V trimming: 3 bases; J trimming: 9 bases; junction bases outside the gene matches: 3. The CDR3 covers 14 residues. The CDR3: CASSEQGAGSPLHF. The DNA for the CDR3 is TGTGCCAGCAGTGAACAGGGGGCGGGTTCACCCCTCCACTTT.

The V call is TRBV15, the J call TRBJ1-1, with D possibly matching TRBD1 (5 bases). CDR1 and CDR2 (germline): LNHNV, YYDKDF (reference sequence). This CDR3 has 14 residues. Trimming left V 5 bases short and J 4 bases short, with 14 bases between. CDR3 amino acids: CATSPLGRATEAFF. In DNA, the CDR3 is TGTGCCACCAGCCCCTTGGGCAGGGCCACTGAAGCTTTCTTT.

This clone came up a few times. The chain has TRBV2 and TRBJ2-7; weak D call: TRBD1 (5 bases). The CDR3 has 14 residues. Deletions cut 6 bases from V and 3 bases from J, with 15 bases between. Per germline, CDR1 SNHLY and CDR2 FYNNEI. This CDR3 reads CASSLGVGVYEQYF. The CDR3 DNA follows: TGTGCCAGCAGCCTAGGGGTTGGCGTCTACGAGCAGTACTTC. The whole variable domain, filled in from reference TRBV2 and TRBJ2-7, reads EPEVTQTPSHQVTQMGQEVILRCVPISNHLYFYWYRQILGQKVEFLVSFYNNEISEKSEIFDDQFSVERPDGSNFTLKIRSTKLEDSAMYFCASSLGVGVYEQYFGPGTRLTVT.

The chain links TRBV4-3 to TRBJ2-5; D possibly corresponds to TRBD1 (5 bases). The J call is in doubt because the DNA end fits TRBJ2-7 better. Germline V gene data show CDR1 as LGHNA and CDR2 as YSLEER. This CDR3 comprises 14 residues. As DNA, the CDR3 is TGCGCCAGCAGCCAAGTGGTGGCAGGGCGCGAGCAGTACTTC. As protein: CASSQVVAGREQYF.

The genes are TRBV28 and TRBJ1-6, with 8 positions matching TRBD1. The CDR3 is 14 amino acids. CDR1 and CDR2 from the germline V gene are MDHEN and SYDVKM. V gave up 8 bases and J gave up 4 bases; unmatched junction bases: 4. The CDR3, as DNA: TGTGCCAGCCGGGACAGGCAATATAATTCACCCCTCCACTTT. Translating gives CASRDRQYNSPLHF.

V is TRBV27 and J is TRBJ2-2; TRBD2 aligns across 8 bases. The junction had 9 bases not matched to a gene; V was cut back by 5 bases and J by 7 bases. The length of the CDR3 is 15 residues. Germline CDR1 MNHEY, CDR2 SMNVEV (reference sequence). This CDR3 is CASSPGRAFGGELFF. CDR3 bases: TGTGCCAGCAGTCCCGGGAGGGCCTTCGGCGGGGAGCTGTTTTTT.

This chain links TRBV9 with TRBJ2-7, with a possible D match to TRBD1 (5 bases). The CDR3 is 13 amino acids. Trimming cost V 2 bases and J 4 bases, with 10 bases left between them. The germline CDR1 and CDR2 sequences are SGDLS and YYNGEE. CDR3 protein: CASSVGHKYEQYF. DNA of the CDR3: TGTGCCAGCAGCGTTGGACATAAGTACGAGCAGTACTTC. The full variable domain, with the rest looked up from reference TRBV9 and TRBJ2-7, is DSGVTQTPKHLITATGQRVTLRCSPRSGDLSVYWYQQSLDQGLQFLIQYYNGEERAKGNILERFSAQQFPDLHSELNLSSLELGDSALYFCASSVGHKYEQYFGPGTRLTVT.

Points on this clone: Other DNA sequences in the same sample also yield this CDR3. V is TRBV30 and J is TRBJ1-6, with a possible D match to TRBD1 (5 bases). The CDR3 sequence is 12 residues long. Trimming removed 5 bases from V and 7 bases from J, with 9 bases in between. Germline CDR1 is GTSNPN and CDR2 is SVGIG (reference sequence). CDR3: CAWRRGNSPLHF. The DNA for the CDR3 is TGTGCCTGGCGTCGGGGGAATTCACCCCTCCACTTT.

CDR3 DNA: TGTGCCAGCAGTTACGGGGTGACTTATGGCTACACCTTC. It translates to CASSYGVTYGYTF. The J gene is TRBJ1-2, the V gene TRBV6-5; D unresolved. Germline CDR1 MNHEY, CDR2 SVGAGI. V was shortened by 2 bases and J by 5 bases, with 9 bases between the two germline ends. There are 13 residues in the CDR3.

This rearrangement joins TRBV4-1 to TRBJ2-1; 9 nucleotides align to TRBD2. With 2 bases clipped from V and 5 bases from J, the junction kept 4 bases outside the gene matches. Germline assignment: CDR1 MGHRA and CDR2 YSYEKL. The CDR3 runs 15 residues. The CDR3 DNA sequence: TGCGCCAGCAGCCAACGAGTAGCGGGAGACAATGAGCAGTTCTTC. It is translated as CASSQRVAGDNEQFF.